This TCR beta chain was obtained from a study of blood T cell repertoires in COVID-19 (dated by TCRdb to 2019 to 2021). Notes on the research overall: Samples covering the acute and convalescent phases of COVID-19 were provided by collaborators in the United States, Italy and Spain. Nearly every sample came with metadata listing a de-identified subject ID, COVID-19 status, age in years and sex. Samples came from the ongoing ImmuneRACE study (first 160 participants) plus 1,254 subjects from 6 global collaborators. The dataset comprised deeply sampled blood TCRbeta repertoires from subjects exposed to, actively infected with, or recovered from COVID-19. The prospective study material was composed of cDNA or gDNA derived from T cells, B-cell-depleted T cells, or PBMCs. Where HLA class I and class II types were available, the types were taken from metadata supplied by the sample provider, not from assay-based typing. The repertoires were made available in a free public database intended to serve as a resource for research on the immune response to SARS-CoV-2.

Whole blood was collected in K2EDTA tubes by collaborating institutions according to the institutions' own protocols. For TCRbeta analysis, collaborators shipped samples in one of three forms: frozen whole blood, isolated PBMCs, or DNA extracted from either of those sample types. V loses 2 bases of germline sequence and J loses 9 bases, and the interval between the two ends is 18 bases. Inclusive of the bounding cysteine and phenylalanine, the CDR3 is 16 residues long. CDR3 DNA only is kept here, 48 bases in frame from base 1. As encoded in the germline V gene, CDR1 is SGHDT while CDR2 is YYEEEE. The immunoSEQ Assay, a bias-controlled multiplex PCR, was used to amplify TCRbeta CDR3 regions from genomic DNA. As for the original processing: The number of nucleated cells in each sample was estimated from the amplification of reference gene primers within the assay. To quantify the absolute abundance of each unique TCRbeta CDR3 rearrangement, sequence reads were collapsed and filtered. For each sample, productive Simpson clonality was calculated as the square root of Simpson's diversity index over productive rearrangements. In TCRdb, the immuneACCESS table is reduced to in-frame sequences with V and J assigned. These tables do not hold every clone; where another copy was compared, an unresolved V gene accounts for under half, and the others remain unexplained. V, J and clone size reflect that table, while D and trimming were determined from the DNA. The sample records over 200,000 clones, about 90% of which are singletons. The ten largest clonotypes hold 2.7% of the sample.

As for this clone: Its cognate antigen has yet to be identified. No qualities accompany the bases; no much larger clone lies one base away.

The study at large found these results: The quantity of clinical and demographic metadata differed by source and by participant and was supplied without curation.

The sequence was obtained from a woman aged 55-69 years with acute or convalescent COVID-19. Material: peripheral blood. The chain links TRBV5-6 with TRBJ1-6; the D gene is possibly TRBD1, with 6 bases matching. CDR3 loop: CASSLFRGLSGSPLHF. The DNA sequence is TGTGCCAGCAGCTTATTCAGGGGCCTATCGGGTTCACCCCTCCACTTT.